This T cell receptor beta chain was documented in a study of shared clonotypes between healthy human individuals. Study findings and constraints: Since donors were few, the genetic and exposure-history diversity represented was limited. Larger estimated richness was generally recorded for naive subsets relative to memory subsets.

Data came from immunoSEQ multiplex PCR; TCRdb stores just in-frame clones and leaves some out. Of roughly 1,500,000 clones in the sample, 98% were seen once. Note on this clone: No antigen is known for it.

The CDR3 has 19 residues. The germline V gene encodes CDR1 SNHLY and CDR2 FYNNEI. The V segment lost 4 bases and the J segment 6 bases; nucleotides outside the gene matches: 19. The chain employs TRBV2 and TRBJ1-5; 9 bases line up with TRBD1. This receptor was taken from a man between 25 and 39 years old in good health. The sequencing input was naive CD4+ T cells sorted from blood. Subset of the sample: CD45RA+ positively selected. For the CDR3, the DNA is TGTGCCAGCAGTGTCGATCTGGTTGGGGGACAGGGTCAAAGTCAGCCCCAGCATTTT. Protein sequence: CASSVDLVGGQGQSQPQHF.